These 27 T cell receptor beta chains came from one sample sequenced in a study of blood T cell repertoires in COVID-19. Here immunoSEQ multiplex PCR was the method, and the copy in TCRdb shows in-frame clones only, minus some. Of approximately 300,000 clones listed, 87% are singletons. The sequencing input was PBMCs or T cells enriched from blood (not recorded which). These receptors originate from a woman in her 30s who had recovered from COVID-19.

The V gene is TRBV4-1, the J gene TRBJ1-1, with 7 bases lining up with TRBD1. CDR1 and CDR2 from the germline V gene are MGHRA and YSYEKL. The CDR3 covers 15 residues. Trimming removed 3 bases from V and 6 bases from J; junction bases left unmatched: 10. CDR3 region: CASSHISDREAEAFF. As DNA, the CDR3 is TGCGCCAGCAGCCACATATCCGACAGGGAGGCTGAAGCTTTCTTT.

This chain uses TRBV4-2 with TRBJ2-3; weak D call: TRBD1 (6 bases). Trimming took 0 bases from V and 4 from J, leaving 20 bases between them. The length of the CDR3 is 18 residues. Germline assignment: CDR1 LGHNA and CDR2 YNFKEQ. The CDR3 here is CASSQDQGPGADADTQYF. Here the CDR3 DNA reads TGTGCCAGCAGCCAAGATCAAGGTCCAGGGGCAGACGCAGATACGCAGTATTTT.

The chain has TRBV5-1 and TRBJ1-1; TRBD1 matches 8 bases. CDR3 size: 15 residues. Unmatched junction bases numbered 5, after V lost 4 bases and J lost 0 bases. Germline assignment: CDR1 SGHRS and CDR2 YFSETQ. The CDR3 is CASSVSGGMNTEAFF. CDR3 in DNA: TGCGCCAGCAGCGTTTCAGGGGGCATGAACACTGAAGCTTTCTTT.

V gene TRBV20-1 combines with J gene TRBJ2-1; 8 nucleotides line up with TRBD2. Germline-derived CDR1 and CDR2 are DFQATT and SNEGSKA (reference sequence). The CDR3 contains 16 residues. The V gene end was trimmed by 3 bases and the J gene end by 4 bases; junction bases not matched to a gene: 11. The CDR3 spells CSASIIAGGPYNEQFF. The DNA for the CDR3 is TGCAGTGCTAGTATTATCGCGGGGGGCCCTTACAATGAGCAGTTCTTC.

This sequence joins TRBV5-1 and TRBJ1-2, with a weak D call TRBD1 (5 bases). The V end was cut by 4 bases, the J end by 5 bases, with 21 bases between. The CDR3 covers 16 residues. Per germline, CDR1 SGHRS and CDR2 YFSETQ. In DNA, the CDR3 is TGCGCCAGCAGCAGGCGAGGGGTTGAAGGAGGGTATGGCTACACCTTC. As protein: CASSRRGVEGGYGYTF.

CDR3 loop: CSVEGLTGGPSGYTF. The CDR3 DNA reads as TGCAGCGTTGAGGGTCTGACAGGGGGCCCCTCTGGCTACACCTTC. The chain links TRBV29-1 to TRBJ1-2; 10 bases fit TRBD1. Looked up from germline, CDR1 is SQVTM and CDR2 is ANQGSEA. The CDR3 extends over 15 amino acids. J gave up 7 bases and V 3 bases, and 11 bases lay outside the gene matches.

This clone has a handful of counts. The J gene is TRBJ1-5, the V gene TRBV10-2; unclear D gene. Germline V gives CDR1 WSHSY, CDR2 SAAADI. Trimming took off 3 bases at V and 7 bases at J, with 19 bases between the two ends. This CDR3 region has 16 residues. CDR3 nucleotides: TGCGCCAGCAGTGATCTGGCCTCAACGCGGGCCCAGCCCCAGCATTTT. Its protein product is CASSDLASTRAQPQHF.

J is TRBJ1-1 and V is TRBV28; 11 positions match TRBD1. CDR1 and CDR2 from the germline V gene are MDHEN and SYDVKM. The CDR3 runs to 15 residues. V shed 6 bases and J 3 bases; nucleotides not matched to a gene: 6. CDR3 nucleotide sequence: TGTGCCAGCAGGGACAGGGGGCGTAAGGACACTGAAGCTTTCTTT. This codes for CASRDRGRKDTEAFF.

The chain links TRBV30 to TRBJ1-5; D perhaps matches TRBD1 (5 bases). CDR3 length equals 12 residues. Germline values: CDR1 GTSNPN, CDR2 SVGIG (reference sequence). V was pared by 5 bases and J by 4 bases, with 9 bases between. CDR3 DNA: TGTGCCTGGGCTCGGGGGAATCAGCCCCAGCATTTT. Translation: CAWARGNQPQHF.

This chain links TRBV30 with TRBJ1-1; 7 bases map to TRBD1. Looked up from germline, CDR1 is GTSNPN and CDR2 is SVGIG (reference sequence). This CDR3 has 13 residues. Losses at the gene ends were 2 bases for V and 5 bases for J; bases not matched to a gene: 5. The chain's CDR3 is CAWSRQGLTEAFF. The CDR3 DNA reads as TGTGCCTGGAGTCGACAGGGATTGACTGAAGCTTTCTTT.

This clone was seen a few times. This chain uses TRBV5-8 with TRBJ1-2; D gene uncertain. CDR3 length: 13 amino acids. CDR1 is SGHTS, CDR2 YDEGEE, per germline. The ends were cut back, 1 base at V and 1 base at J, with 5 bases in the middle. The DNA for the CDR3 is TGTGCCAGCAGCTTGACACATAACTATGGCTACACCTTC. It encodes CASSLTHNYGYTF.

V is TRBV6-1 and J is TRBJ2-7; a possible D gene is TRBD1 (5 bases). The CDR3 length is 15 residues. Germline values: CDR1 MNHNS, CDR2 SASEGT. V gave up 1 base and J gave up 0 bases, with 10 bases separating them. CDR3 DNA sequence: TGTGCCAGCAGTGAAGAGGGGCAAGTCTCCTACGAGCAGTACTTC. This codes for CASSEEGQVSYEQYF.

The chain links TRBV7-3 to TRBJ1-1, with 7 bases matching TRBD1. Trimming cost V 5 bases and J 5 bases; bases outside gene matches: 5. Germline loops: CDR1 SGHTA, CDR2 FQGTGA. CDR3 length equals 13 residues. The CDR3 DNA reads TGTGCCAGCAGCATAGGGGGACAGACTGAAGCTTTCTTT. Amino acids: CASSIGGQTEAFF.

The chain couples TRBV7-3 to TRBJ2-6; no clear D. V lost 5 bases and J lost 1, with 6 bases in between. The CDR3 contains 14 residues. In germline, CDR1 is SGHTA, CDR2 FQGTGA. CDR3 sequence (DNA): TGTGCCAGCAGCACATCGTCTGGGGCCAACGTCCTGACTTTC. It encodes CASSTSSGANVLTF.

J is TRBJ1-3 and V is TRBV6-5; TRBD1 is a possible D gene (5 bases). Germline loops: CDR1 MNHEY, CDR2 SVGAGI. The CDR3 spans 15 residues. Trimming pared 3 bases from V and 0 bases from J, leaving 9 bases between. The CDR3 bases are TGTGCCAGCAGTTATACAGGCAGCTCTGGAAACACCATATATTTT. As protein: CASSYTGSSGNTIYF.

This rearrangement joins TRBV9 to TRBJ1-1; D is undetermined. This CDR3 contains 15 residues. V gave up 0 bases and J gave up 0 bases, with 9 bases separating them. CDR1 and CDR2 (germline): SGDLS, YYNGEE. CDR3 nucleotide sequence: TGTGCCAGCAGCGTAGATTCCGGGATGAACACTGAAGCTTTCTTT. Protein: CASSVDSGMNTEAFF.

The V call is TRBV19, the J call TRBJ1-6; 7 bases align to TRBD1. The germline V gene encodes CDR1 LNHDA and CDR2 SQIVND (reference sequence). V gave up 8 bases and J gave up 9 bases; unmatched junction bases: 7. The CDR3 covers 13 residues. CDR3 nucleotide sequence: TGTGCCAGTGCTACAGGGGACCTTTCACCCCTCCACTTT. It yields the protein CASATGDLSPLHF.

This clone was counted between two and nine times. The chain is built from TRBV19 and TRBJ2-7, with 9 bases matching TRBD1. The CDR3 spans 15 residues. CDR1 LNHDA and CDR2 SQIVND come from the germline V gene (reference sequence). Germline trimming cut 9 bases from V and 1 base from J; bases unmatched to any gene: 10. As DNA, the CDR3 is TGTGCCAGCGGATCCGGGACAGGGTTTTCCTACGAGCAGTACTTC. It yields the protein CASGSGTGFSYEQYF. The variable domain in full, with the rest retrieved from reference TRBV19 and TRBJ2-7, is DGGITQSPKYLFRKEGQNVTLSCEQNLNHDAMYWYRQDPGQGLRLIYYSQIVNDFQKGDIAEGYSVSREKKESFPLTVTSAQKNPTAFYLCASGSGTGFSYEQYFGPGTRLTVT.

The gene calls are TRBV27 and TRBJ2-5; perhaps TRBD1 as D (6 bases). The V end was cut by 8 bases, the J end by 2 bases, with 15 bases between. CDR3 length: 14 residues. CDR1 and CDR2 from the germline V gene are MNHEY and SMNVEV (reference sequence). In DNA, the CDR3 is TGTGCCAGCGGGAACAAACAGGGTCAAGAGACCCAGTACTTC. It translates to CASGNKQGQETQYF.

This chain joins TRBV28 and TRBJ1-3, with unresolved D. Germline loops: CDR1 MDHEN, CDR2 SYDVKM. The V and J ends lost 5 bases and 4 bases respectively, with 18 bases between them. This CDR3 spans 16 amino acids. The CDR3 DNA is TGTGCCAGCAGTCCTCCGGGAGTCCGACCGGGAAACACCATATATTTT. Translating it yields CASSPPGVRPGNTIYF.

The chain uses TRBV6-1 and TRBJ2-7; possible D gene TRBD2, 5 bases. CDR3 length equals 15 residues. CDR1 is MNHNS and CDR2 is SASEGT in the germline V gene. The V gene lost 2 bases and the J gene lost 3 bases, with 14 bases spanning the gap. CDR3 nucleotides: TGTGCCAGCAGTGAACCCCCGGCAGGAGGCTACGAGCAGTACTTC. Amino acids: CASSEPPAGGYEQYF.

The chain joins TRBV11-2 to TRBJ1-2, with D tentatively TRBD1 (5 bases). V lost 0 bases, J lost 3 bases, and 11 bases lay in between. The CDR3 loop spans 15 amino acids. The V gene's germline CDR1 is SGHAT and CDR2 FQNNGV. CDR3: CASSLDFGTDYGYTF. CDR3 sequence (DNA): TGTGCCAGCAGCTTAGATTTCGGGACTGACTATGGCTACACCTTC.

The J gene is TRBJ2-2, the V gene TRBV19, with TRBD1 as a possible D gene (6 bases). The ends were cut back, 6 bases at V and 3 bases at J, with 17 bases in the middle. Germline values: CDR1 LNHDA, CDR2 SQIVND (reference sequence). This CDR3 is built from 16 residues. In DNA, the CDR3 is TGTGCCAGTAGGGGCCGGATTGGACAGTACACCGGGGAGCTGTTTTTT. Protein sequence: CASRGRIGQYTGELFF.

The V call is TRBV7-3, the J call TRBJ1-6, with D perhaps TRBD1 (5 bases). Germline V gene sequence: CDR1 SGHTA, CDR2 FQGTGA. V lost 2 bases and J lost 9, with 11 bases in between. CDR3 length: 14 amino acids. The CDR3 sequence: CASSLRQGGSPLHF. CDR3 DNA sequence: TGTGCCAGCAGCTTACGGCAGGGCGGTTCACCCCTCCACTTT.

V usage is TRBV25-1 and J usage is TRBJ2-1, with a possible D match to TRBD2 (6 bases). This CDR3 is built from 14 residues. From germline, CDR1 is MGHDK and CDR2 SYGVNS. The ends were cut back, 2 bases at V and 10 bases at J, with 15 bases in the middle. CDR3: CASSEGGLAGEQFF. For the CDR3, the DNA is TGTGCCAGCAGTGAAGGAGGACTCGCGGGGGAGCAGTTCTTC. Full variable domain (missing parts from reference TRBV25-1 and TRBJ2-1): EADIYQTPRYLVIGTGKKITLECSQTMGHDKMYWYQQDPGMELHLIHYSYGVNSTEKGDLSSESTVSRIRTEHFPLTLESARPSHTSQYLCASSEGGLAGEQFFGPGTRLTVL.

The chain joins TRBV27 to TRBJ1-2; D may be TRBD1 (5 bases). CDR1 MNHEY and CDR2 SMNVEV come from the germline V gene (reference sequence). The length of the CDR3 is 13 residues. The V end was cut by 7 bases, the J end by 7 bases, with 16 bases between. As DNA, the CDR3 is TGTGCCAGCAAGGGACTATCCTCTCTTGGCTACACCTTC. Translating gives CASKGLSSLGYTF.

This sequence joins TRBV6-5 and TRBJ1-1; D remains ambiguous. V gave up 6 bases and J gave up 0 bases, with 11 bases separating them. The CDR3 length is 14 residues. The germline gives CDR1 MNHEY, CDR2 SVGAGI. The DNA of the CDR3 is TGTGCCAGCAGGGAGACCCATCTGAACACTGAAGCTTTCTTT. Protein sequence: CASRETHLNTEAFF.